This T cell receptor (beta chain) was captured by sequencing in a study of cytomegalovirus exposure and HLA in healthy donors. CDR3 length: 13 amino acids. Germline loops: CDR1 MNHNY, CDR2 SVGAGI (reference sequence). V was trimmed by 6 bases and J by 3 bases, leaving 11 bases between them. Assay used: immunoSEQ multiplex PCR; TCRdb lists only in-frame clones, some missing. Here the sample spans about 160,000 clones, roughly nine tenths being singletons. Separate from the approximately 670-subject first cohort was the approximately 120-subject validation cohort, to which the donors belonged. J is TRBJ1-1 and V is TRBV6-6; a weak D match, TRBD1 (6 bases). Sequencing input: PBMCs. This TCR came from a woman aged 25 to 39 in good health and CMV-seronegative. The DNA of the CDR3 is TGTGCCAGCAGCAATAAGGGGGACACTGAAGCTTTCTTT. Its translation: CASSNKGDTEAFF.